In its sample, the clone carrying this T cell receptor (beta chain) was seen once. Its antigen is not identified. A much larger clone differs from this one at a single base, so this may be a read error. Amplification yielded TCR beta CDR3 regions, with RNA transcripts as the source. RT-PCR in the first round (using the HTBI primer set) targeted the TCR CDR3. A single record per CDR3 protein comes from TCRdb applying MiXCR to the multiplex PCR reads. Of fewer than 350,000 distinct CDR3 sequences detected, around a fifth appear once; the ten largest clones hold under 40%. This sample was included in a study of T cells in Graves' hyperthyroidism and ophthalmopathy. Each ophthalmopathy patient scored at least 3 on the Clinical Activity Score and at least 4 on NOSPECS grade, with duration under 3 months. Clinicians diagnosed patients from clinical symptoms, serum thyroxine and TRAb, thyroid ultrasound and orbital computed tomography. Fresh peripheral blood, roughly 10 ml, was the source of the PBMCs.

Overall study findings and caveats: Ophthalmopathy cases were set apart from stable hyperthyroidism by a 13 V-J model.

Trimming removed 8 bases at V and 0 bases at J, with 14 bases between. CDR3 length equals 13 residues. Germline lookup yields CDR1 DFQATT and CDR2 SNEGSKA (reference sequence). Material for sequencing was blood. The sequence was obtained from a man aged 50 or older with Graves' ophthalmopathy. The genes are TRBV20-1 and TRBJ2-7; D is possibly TRBD2 (5 bases). CDR3 sequence reads: CSPELGSSYEQYF. CDR3 DNA: TGCAGTCCCGAACTGGGGAGCTCCTACGAGCAGTACTTC.